Detailed here is one T cell receptor beta chain. Antigen specificity is unknown. These data are taken from a study of human T cells and chemical hapten exposure. As for the study in general: Patients' scalps got diphenylcyclopropenone weekly throughout the approximately 22-week study. Findings of the study overall: No change in TCRs above 1 in 1000 frequency was produced by DPC sensitization.

V lost 4 bases and J 4 bases, leaving 10 bases between the germline ends. In germline, CDR1 is GTSNPN, CDR2 SVGIG (reference sequence). The CDR3 has 12 amino acids. Time point noted: patch test 3, about 24 weeks after DPC sensitization. Treatment in this sample: therapeutic diphenylcyclopropenone sensitization with weekly scalp DPC. In TCRdb, the RACE reads were re-called with MiXCR into one record per CDR3 protein. The sample consists of 45,000 to 60,000 distinct CDR3 sequences, around 12% of them appearing once. V and J are TRBV30 and TRBJ1-2, with TRBD1 as a possible D gene (5 bases). The sequences come from whole blood, collected in connection with sensitization to the hapten diphenylcyclopropenone (DPC). The clonotype comes from a man younger than 45 with alopecia areata. Some clones in this sample may be carry-over from other donors' samples. The CDR3 spells CAWTWGSYGYTF. The CDR3 DNA is TGTGCCTGGACCTGGGGGAGCTATGGCTACACCTTC.